The 24 T cell receptor beta chains given below trace back to one sample, sequenced in a study of Graves' ophthalmopathy and Graves' hyperthyroidism. The TCR beta CDR3 regions underwent amplification from RNA transcripts. First-round RT-PCR used HTBI primers; second-round multiplex PCR followed. TCRdb redid the calling of the multiplex PCR reads with MiXCR, one entry per CDR3 protein. The data hold hundreds of thousands of distinct CDR3 sequences, with more than 40% observed a single time. The sample taken for sequencing was peripheral blood. The receptors come from an adult man with Graves' ophthalmopathy.

V gene TRBV10-3 combines with J gene TRBJ2-7; no clear D. Per germline, CDR1 ENHRY and CDR2 SYGVKD. V lost 10 bases to trimming and J lost 2 bases, with 18 bases between them. The CDR3 spans 14 residues. CDR3 loop: CASRSLAATYEQYF. The CDR3 bases are TGTGCCAGCAGAAGTCTTGCGGCTACCTACGAGCAGTACTTC.

Concerning this clonotype itself: This clone may be a read error of a much larger clone one base away. This chain links TRBV5-4 with TRBJ2-5; 7 bases match TRBD1. The germline V gene encodes CDR1 SGHNT and CDR2 YYREEE (reference sequence). The CDR3 covers 13 residues. The CDR3 is CASSRPGGEAQYF. The CDR3 DNA follows: TGTGCCAGCAGCCGCCCAGGGGGAGAGGCCCAGTACTTC.

This clonotype was counted many times. The CDR3 loop reads CASSLVFATEAFF. The CDR3 nucleotides are TGCGCCAGCAGCTTGGTTTTCGCCACTGAAGCTTTCTTT. The V call is TRBV5-1, the J call TRBJ1-1; D is undetermined. The germline V gene has CDR1 SGHRS and CDR2 YFSETQ. The V end lost 0 bases, the J end lost 4 bases, and 7 bases lay between the germline ends. This CDR3 is 13 amino acids long.

The chain carries TRBV6-5 and TRBJ1-1; D possibly corresponds to TRBD1 (5 bases). The germline V gene encodes CDR1 MNHEY and CDR2 SVGAGI. The V gene lost 4 bases and the J gene lost 1 base, with 10 bases spanning the gap. This CDR3 has 14 amino acids. The CDR3 reads CASSSGAGNTEAFF. CDR3 DNA sequence: TGTGCCAGCAGTTCCGGGGCAGGGAACACTGAAGCTTTCTTT.

CDR3 residues: CASSQPGQRNYGYTF. CDR3 DNA sequence: TGCGCCAGCAGCCAACCAGGACAGAGAAACTATGGCTACACCTTC. V usage is TRBV4-1 and J usage is TRBJ1-2; TRBD1 might be the D (6 bases). The V end lost 2 bases, the J end lost 2 bases, and 12 bases lay between the germline ends. The CDR3 has 15 residues. CDR1 is MGHRA, CDR2 YSYEKL, per germline.

At least ten counts were recorded for this clonotype. The V gene is TRBV12-3 or TRBV12-4, the J gene TRBJ1-1; 12 bases align to TRBD1. The CDR3 contains 15 residues. Trimming took 4 bases from V and 4 from J; bases not matched to a gene: 4. The CDR3 reads CASSYGTGGSTEAFF. The DNA of the CDR3 is TGTGCCAGCAGTTACGGGACAGGGGGCAGCACTGAAGCTTTCTTT.

The chain carries TRBV7-9 and TRBJ2-5, with no clear D. Trimming pared 1 base from V and 5 bases from J, leaving 17 bases between. The CDR3 has 16 residues. From germline, CDR1 is SEHNR and CDR2 FQNEAQ (reference sequence). CDR3 in amino acids: CASSLGLWGIGETQYF. In DNA, the CDR3 is TGTGCCAGCAGCTTAGGGCTTTGGGGAATCGGGGAGACCCAGTACTTC.

The sample holds one count of this clonotype. Written as DNA, the CDR3 is TGTGCCAGCAGCGTCCGGGGAGGGGCCCAAGAGACCCAGTACTTC. This sequence encodes CASSVRGGAQETQYF. The V call is TRBV9, the J call TRBJ2-5, with 7 bases aligning to TRBD2. Germline loops: CDR1 SGDLS, CDR2 YYNGEE. After removal of 2 bases from V and 1 base from J, the junction contained 5 bases not matched to a gene. The CDR3 extends over 15 amino acids.

The rearrangement links TRBV7-2 to TRBJ2-1; D possibly matches TRBD1 or TRBD2 (6 bases each). The CDR3 spans 14 residues. V dropped 3 bases and J dropped 6 bases, with 12 bases sitting between them. Germline CDR1 reads SGHTA; CDR2 reads FQGNSA. CDR3 nucleotide sequence: TGTGCCAGCAGCTTCAGGACGGGGGCCAATGAGCAGTTCTTC. It encodes CASSFRTGANEQFF.

The CDR3 is CATSKTGGETQYF. The CDR3 region has the DNA TGTGCCACCAGCAAGACAGGGGGAGAGACCCAGTACTTC. The J gene is TRBJ2-5, the V gene TRBV15; 9 nucleotides agree with TRBD1. This CDR3 is 13 amino acids long. Germline CDR1 reads LNHNV; CDR2 reads YYDKDF (reference sequence). V trimming: 4 bases; J trimming: 4 bases; junction bases outside the gene matches: 1.

The V and J genes are TRBV25-1 and TRBJ1-4; D is perhaps TRBD1 (5 bases). The CDR3 contains 13 residues. The V gene lost 4 bases and the J gene lost 8 bases, with 11 bases spanning the gap. Per the germline V gene, CDR1 is MGHDK and CDR2 is SYGVNS. DNA of the CDR3: TGTGCCAGCAGTGGCAGGGCATCCGAAAAACTGTTTTTT. The encoded protein is CASSGRASEKLFF.

Notes on this clonotype: One end of the junction does not line up with germline, which may come from a read error. The chain couples TRBV12-3 or TRBV12-4 to TRBJ2-6; TRBD1 aligns across 12 bases. The CDR3 has 17 residues. The chain's CDR3 is CASRLGDRGPGANVLTF. CDR3 sequence (DNA): TGTGCCAGCCGTTTAGGGGACAGGGGGCCTGGGGCCAACGTCCTGACTTTC.

This rearrangement joins TRBV4-3 to TRBJ2-7; 13 bases fit TRBD2. The V and J ends lost 0 bases and 4 bases, in that order; junction bases with no gene match: 6. Germline CDR1 is LGHNA and CDR2 is YSLEER. The CDR3 extends over 17 amino acids. CDR3 coding DNA: TGCGCCAGCAGCCAAGATAGACTAGCGGGGGGTCGATACGAGCAGTACTTC. Its protein product is CASSQDRLAGGRYEQYF.

This clonotype appeared once. The V and J genes are TRBV25-1 and TRBJ1-1, with TRBD1 matching 7 bases. The CDR3 length is 13 residues. The germline V gene has CDR1 MGHDK and CDR2 SYGVNS. V was pared by 5 bases and J by 6 bases, with 6 bases of the junction left unmatched. CDR3 sequence reads: CASSLAGGPEAFF. For the CDR3, the DNA is TGTGCCAGCAGTCTGGCAGGGGGTCCTGAAGCTTTCTTT.

This clonotype was seen only a few times. The rearrangement links TRBV6-6 to TRBJ2-5, with unresolved D. The CDR3 is 14 amino acids. Between the trimmed V and J ends, which lost 2 bases and 2 bases, there was a span of 9 bases. Germline V lookup: CDR1 MNHNY, CDR2 SVGAGI (reference sequence). Here the CDR3 reads CASSYTAAQETQYF. In DNA form, the CDR3 reads TGTGCCAGCAGTTACACGGCAGCTCAAGAGACCCAGTACTTC.

This clonotype was counted many times. Sequence at one end of the junction differs from germline and may be a read error. The genes are TRBV2 and TRBJ2-7, with D tentatively TRBD1 (5 bases). Germline V gene data show CDR1 as SNHLY and CDR2 as FYNNEI. This CDR3 has 11 amino acids. The CDR3 loop is CASSEALRQHF. The DNA of the CDR3 is TGTGCCAGCAGTGAAGCGCTGCGACAGCACTTC. Looking up the rest from reference TRBV2 and TRBJ2-7 gives the full variable domain: EPEVTQTPSHQVTQMGQEVILRCVPISNHLYFYWYRQILGQKVEFLVSFYNNEISEKSEIFDDQFSVERPDGSNFTLKIRSTKLEDSAMYFCASSEALRQHFGPGTRLTVT.

The table lists this clonotype with a few counts. The genes are TRBV20-1 and TRBJ1-1, with D tentatively TRBD1 (5 bases). This CDR3 comprises 15 residues. Germline-derived CDR1 and CDR2 are DFQATT and SNEGSKA (reference sequence). V was pared by 2 bases and J by 1 base, with 14 bases between. The chain's CDR3 is CSARRGDRANTEAFF. The DNA of the CDR3 is TGCAGTGCTAGAAGAGGGGACCGCGCGAACACTGAAGCTTTCTTT.

This clonotype was picked up many times. The rearrangement joins TRBV7-8 to TRBJ2-7; D gene uncertain. Germline CDR1 and CDR2: SGHVS and FQNEAQ. The CDR3 sequence is 13 residues long. Trimming shortened V by 1 base and J by 8 bases, and 12 bases separated the two germline ends. The CDR3 DNA sequence: TGTGCCAGCAGCTTAGTTGGCCCTCTGAAGCAGTACTTC. This encodes CASSLVGPLKQYF.

This clonotype showed up just a few times. V and J are TRBV27 and TRBJ1-2; TRBD1 is a possible D gene (6 bases). Looked up from germline, CDR1 is MNHEY and CDR2 is SMNVEV (reference sequence). V lost 0 bases and J 4 bases, leaving 12 bases between the germline ends. This CDR3 contains 15 residues. CDR3 sequence: CASSLSEGGTYGYTF. The DNA of the CDR3 is TGTGCCAGCAGTTTATCGGAGGGGGGGACCTATGGCTACACCTTC.

This clonotype was counted ten times or more. V gene TRBV5-1 combines with J gene TRBJ1-1; no clear D gene. This CDR3 region has 12 residues. The V end was cut by 5 bases, the J end by 6 bases, with 11 bases between. Germline loops: CDR1 SGHRS, CDR2 YFSETQ. DNA of the CDR3: TGCGCCAGCAGGTTCGGGCGTTCTGAAGCTTTCTTT. Amino acids: CASRFGRSEAFF.

This clonotype was found many times. V usage is TRBV19 and J usage is TRBJ2-2, with D maybe TRBD2 (5 bases). The CDR3 consists of 14 residues. The germline V gene encodes CDR1 LNHDA and CDR2 SQIVND (reference sequence). Trimming removed 3 bases at V and 5 bases at J, with 10 bases between. CDR3 nucleotide sequence: TGTGCCAGTAGTATTCATGGAGGTACCGGGGAGCTGTTTTTT. This sequence encodes CASSIHGGTGELFF.

This clonotype was counted a few times. Possible read error: a much larger clone is one base away. The V call is TRBV7-2, the J call TRBJ1-5, with D unclear. Germline CDR1 and CDR2: SGHTA and FQGNSA. The CDR3 has 16 amino acids. The V end was cut by 2 bases, the J end by 2 bases, with 13 bases between. The CDR3 protein is CASSLLSGYGNQPQHF. The CDR3 DNA reads TGTGCCAGCAGCTTACTAAGCGGGTATGGCAATCAGCCCCAGCATTTT.

The gene calls are TRBV29-1 and TRBJ1-1; D might be TRBD1 (5 bases). Trimming removed 6 bases from V and 4 bases from J, with 12 bases in between. CDR3 length: 12 amino acids. Germline CDR1 is SQVTM and CDR2 is ANQGSEA. Here the CDR3 DNA reads TGCAGCGTGTACAGGTCCGGCACTGAAGCTTTCTTT. This translates into CSVYRSGTEAFF.

This clonotype was seen at least ten times. This chain joins TRBV5-5 and TRBJ1-1; D is unresolved. CDR3 length: 14 amino acids. V lost 4 bases and J lost 3, with 13 bases in between. The germline gives CDR1 SGHKS, CDR2 YYEKEE (reference sequence). The CDR3, as DNA: TGTGCCAGCAGCCTGCACCTTCGGGACACTGAAGCTTTCTTT. Its translation is CASSLHLRDTEAFF.